This T cell receptor (beta chain) is from a study of blood T cell repertoires in COVID-19. Study-wide background: Both acute and convalescent COVID-19 samples were obtained from the United States, Italy and Spain.

While infection was still active, Seattle patients were enrolled and then followed longitudinally. CDR3 length equals 13 residues. V lost 6 bases to trimming and J lost 3 bases; unmatched junction nucleotides: 4. Looked up from germline, CDR1 is LNHDA and CDR2 is SQIVND (reference sequence). In the source study's methods: Counts of nucleated cells, estimated from reference gene primer amplification, were obtained. TCRdb's table, derived via immunoSEQ multiplex PCR, lists solely in-frame clones and lacks some. Clonal size and the V and J genes are those of that table, whereas D and trimming came from the DNA. The sample has 150,000 to 170,000 clones, about 83% seen once.

V usage is TRBV19 and J usage is TRBJ1-1; 7 bases match TRBD1. The sequence was collected from a woman in her fifties or sixties with COVID-19, enrolled during active disease. Sequences were obtained from peripheral blood. The CDR3 loop reads CASSLRGDTEAFF. CDR3 coding DNA: TGTGCCAGTAGCCTCAGGGGGGACACTGAAGCTTTCTTT.